The 17 T cell receptor beta chains below were found in one sample sequenced in a study of blood T cell repertoires in COVID-19. Here immunoSEQ multiplex PCR was the method, and the copy in TCRdb shows in-frame clones only, minus some. The table has a few hundred thousand clones, approximately 83% seen once. The material sequenced was peripheral blood. Receptors originate from a man aged 25 to 40 who had recovered from COVID-19.

CDR3 nucleotides: TGCGCCAGCAGTGGGGAGGGCGGCGAAAAACTGTTTTTT. Protein product: CASSGEGGEKLFF. V is TRBV23-1 and J is TRBJ1-4; D gene unclear. TRBV23-1 carries the ORF label, with uncertain function. Between the trimmed V and J ends, which lost 5 bases and 8 bases, there was a span of 12 bases. This CDR3 contains 13 residues.

The rearrangement joins TRBV20-1 to TRBJ2-2; 15 bases are a match to TRBD2. The V gene's germline CDR1 is DFQATT and CDR2 SNEGSKA (reference sequence). CDR3 length equals 17 residues. V shed 3 bases, J shed 6 bases, and the junction held 8 bases outside the gene matches. The CDR3 here is CSASNGLAGGEAGELFF. The CDR3 region has the DNA TGCAGTGCTAGTAACGGACTAGCGGGGGGGGAGGCCGGGGAGCTGTTTTTT.

This clone has a single count. V gene TRBV7-3 combines with J gene TRBJ2-3; perhaps TRBD1 as D (5 bases). Germline lookup yields CDR1 SGHTA and CDR2 FQGTGA. The CDR3 spans 15 residues. The V end was cut by 2 bases, the J end by 2 bases, with 11 bases between. The CDR3 protein is CASSLGQGYTDTQYF. The CDR3 nucleotides read TGTGCCAGCAGCTTAGGGCAGGGCTACACAGATACGCAGTATTTT.

The V call is TRBV10-3, the J call TRBJ2-2; D perhaps matches TRBD1 (7 bases). This CDR3 is built from 16 residues. Germline lookup yields CDR1 ENHRY and CDR2 SYGVKD. The V end lost 3 bases, the J end lost 1 base, and 12 bases lay between the germline ends. The CDR3 region is CAISERQGGNTGELFF. The CDR3 nucleotides read TGTGCCATCAGTGAAAGGCAGGGGGGGAACACCGGGGAGCTGTTTTTT.

This chain connects TRBV19 to TRBJ1-6, with D uncertain. Trimming stripped 3 bases from V and 5 bases from J, with 11 bases between. The CDR3 runs 15 residues. The V gene's germline CDR1 is LNHDA and CDR2 SQIVND (reference sequence). CDR3 sequence reads: CASSIYAGDNSPLHF. The CDR3 DNA reads TGTGCCAGTAGTATCTACGCTGGAGATAATTCACCCCTCCACTTT.

This clone showed up just a few times. The chain carries TRBV28 and TRBJ1-5, with D possibly matching TRBD1 (6 bases). The germline V and J ends were trimmed by 7 bases and 0 bases, with 13 bases remaining between them. The CDR3 consists of 15 residues. Germline V gene lookup returns CDR1 MDHEN and CDR2 SYDVKM. CDR3: CASIGGGDSNQPQHF. CDR3 coding DNA: TGTGCCAGCATCGGCGGGGGCGATAGCAATCAGCCCCAGCATTTT. Based on the CDR3 plus reference TRBV28 and TRBJ1-5, the full variable domain is DVKVTQSSRYLVKRTGEKVFLECVQDMDHENMFWYRQDPGLGLRLIYFSYDVKMKEKGDIPEGYSVSREKKERFSLILESASTNQTSMYLCASIGGGDSNQPQHFGDGTRLSIL.

This clone occurred many times. This chain links TRBV9 with TRBJ1-3; 9 bases agree with TRBD1. V shed 1 base and J 4 bases; nucleotides not matched to a gene: 15. In germline, CDR1 is SGDLS, CDR2 YYNGEE. This CDR3 comprises 19 residues. As DNA, the CDR3 is TGTGCCAGCAGCGTATATACGGAAGGGGCACAGGGGGCAGGAAACACCATATATTTT. Its translation: CASSVYTEGAQGAGNTIYF.

The chain couples TRBV30 to TRBJ1-4, with D perhaps matching TRBD1 (5 bases). Looked up from germline, CDR1 is GTSNPN and CDR2 is SVGIG (reference sequence). V lost 4 bases to trimming and J lost 7 bases, with 10 bases between them. The CDR3 contains 12 residues. The DNA for the CDR3 is TGTGCCTGGAACCGAAGGGGTGAAAAACTGTTTTTT. Translated, it gives CAWNRRGEKLFF.

The chain employs TRBV7-9 and TRBJ2-1; 9 bases map to TRBD1. CDR1 and CDR2 (germline): SEHNR, FQNEAQ (reference sequence). With 5 bases clipped from V and 10 bases from J, the junction kept 6 bases outside the gene matches. This CDR3 has 13 amino acids. CDR3: CASSPGQGGEQFF. CDR3 sequence (DNA): TGTGCCAGCAGCCCGGGACAGGGAGGCGAGCAGTTCTTC.

The chain uses TRBV7-6 and TRBJ1-5, with a tentative D call TRBD1 (6 bases). Trimming left V 5 bases short and J 4 bases short, with 18 bases between. The CDR3 loop spans 16 amino acids. In germline, CDR1 is SGHVS, CDR2 FNYEAQ. The DNA for the CDR3 is TGTGCCAGCAGCCCAGGGTGGGGGGGCTTGAATCAGCCCCAGCATTTT. It specifies CASSPGWGGLNQPQHF.

This rearrangement joins TRBV6-6 to TRBJ1-5; 9 bases agree with TRBD1. The CDR3 has 15 amino acids. The junction had 5 bases not matched to a gene; V was cut back by 5 bases and J by 3 bases. Germline CDR1 is MNHNY and CDR2 is SVGAGI (reference sequence). The CDR3 DNA is TGTGCCAGCAGTCCGGGACAGGGCTACAATCAGCCCCAGCATTTT. It encodes CASSPGQGYNQPQHF.

V usage is TRBV27 and J usage is TRBJ1-2, with D uncertain. The V end lost 4 bases, the J end lost 7 bases, and 13 bases lay between the germline ends. This CDR3 is 13 amino acids long. The V gene's germline CDR1 is MNHEY and CDR2 SMNVEV (reference sequence). As DNA, the CDR3 is TGTGCCAGCAGTTCCAGGCTGGCGACTGGCTACACCTTC. Amino acid sequence: CASSSRLATGYTF.

This clone was observed a few times. This sequence joins TRBV3-1 (or the pseudogene TRBV3-2) and TRBJ1-4; maybe TRBD1 (5 bases). This CDR3 contains 14 residues. Trimming took 1 base from V and 4 from J, leaving 7 bases between them. Germline loops: CDR1 LGHDT, CDR2 YNNKEL (reference sequence). In nucleotides, the CDR3 is TGTGCCAGCAGCCAAGCCAGGGATAATGAAAAACTGTTTTTT. This sequence encodes CASSQARDNEKLFF.

The chain is built from TRBV19 and TRBJ1-2; D unclear. V was clipped by 10 bases and J by 4 bases, with 10 bases between them. Germline V CDR1 and CDR2: LNHDA, SQIVND (reference sequence). The CDR3 is made up of 11 amino acids. CDR3 sequence: CAIGRSYGYTF. For the CDR3, the DNA is TGTGCCATTGGGAGGAGCTATGGCTACACCTTC.

The chain couples TRBV28 to TRBJ1-1; D perhaps matches TRBD1 (5 bases). V was shortened by 2 bases and J by 7 bases, with 17 bases between the two germline ends. Germline CDR1 is MDHEN and CDR2 is SYDVKM. The CDR3 consists of 15 residues. The chain's CDR3 is CASSLVIGAGGEAFF. DNA for the CDR3: TGTGCCAGCAGTTTAGTTATTGGGGCAGGTGGTGAAGCTTTCTTT.

In nucleotides, the CDR3 is TGCAGTGCTAGAGATAAGGGGAAGCAGTACTTC. Translating gives CSARDKGKQYF. The rearrangement joins TRBV20-1 to TRBJ2-7; D possibly corresponds to TRBD1 (5 bases). V lost 0 bases and J lost 8, with 8 bases in between. Germline V gene lookup returns CDR1 DFQATT and CDR2 SNEGSKA (reference sequence). The CDR3 covers 11 residues.

This chain connects TRBV19 to TRBJ2-2; 7 bases are shared with TRBD1. V shed 11 bases and J 5 bases; nucleotides not matched to a gene: 14. Germline V gene sequence: CDR1 LNHDA, CDR2 SQIVND (reference sequence). The CDR3 sequence is 15 residues long. The CDR3 DNA reads as TGTGCCGCCGGAGCTCAGGGGGTTGGAACCGGGGAGCTGTTTTTT. Translated: CAAGAQGVGTGELFF.